These 10 T cell receptor beta chains were all obtained from the same sample, sequenced in a study of T cell clonality in common variable immunodeficiency. The protocol was immunoSEQ multiplex PCR, while the TCRdb copy is restricted to in-frame clones and leaves out a portion. This sample carries tens of thousands of clones, none of them present only once. The sequenced material came from peripheral blood mononuclear cells. Receptors were obtained from a person aged 18-70 years in good health.

This clone was counted at least ten times. Read data end 3 residues before the CDR3 end; the end is taken from the germline J gene. Other DNA sequences of this sample code for an identical CDR3. The V gene is TRBV20-1, the J gene TRBJ1-3; D remains ambiguous. Germline V gene data show CDR1 as DFQATT and CDR2 as SNEGSKA (reference sequence). The CDR3 loop spans 15 amino acids. V dropped 2 bases and J dropped 0 bases, with 11 bases sitting between them. This CDR3 reads CSARPRKSSGNTIYF. CDR3 DNA, as far as it was read: TGCAGTGCTAGACCTAGAAAGAGCTCTGGAAACACC.

This clone was picked up many times. From the germline J gene comes the end of the CDR3, since the read stops 3 residues before it. This rearrangement joins TRBV14 to TRBJ1-2; D possibly corresponds to TRBD1 (6 bases). The V gene lost 1 base and the J gene lost 4 bases, with 16 bases spanning the gap. CDR1 SGHDN and CDR2 FVKESK come from the germline V gene. The CDR3 totals 16 residues. Here the CDR3 reads CASSQGGGSTVYGYTF. The CDR3 DNA, read in part, is TGTGCCAGCAGCCAAGGGGGGGGCTCGACCGTCTATGGC.

This clone was recorded many times. From the germline J gene comes the end of the CDR3, since the read stops 3 residues before it. The genes are TRBV19 and TRBJ2-5; D is ambiguous. The CDR3 consists of 12 residues. The V end was cut by 7 bases, the J end by 5 bases, with 11 bases between. Germline V lookup: CDR1 LNHDA, CDR2 SQIVND (reference sequence). CDR3 loop: CASNSVGETQYF. The CDR3 DNA, read in part, is TGTGCCAGTAATAGTGTCGGGGAGACC.

This clone occurred many times. The missing CDR3 end, 3 residues past where the read stops, is filled in from the germline J gene. V is TRBV5-1 and J is TRBJ2-2, with 11 nucleotides matching TRBD2. The CDR3 contains 17 residues. Germline V gene lookup returns CDR1 SGHRS and CDR2 YFSETQ. Trimming removed 4 bases from V and 6 bases from J; junction bases left unmatched: 11. CDR3 in amino acids: CASSPSPSGRKSGELFF. The DNA read from the CDR3 is TGCGCCAGCAGCCCATCACCTAGCGGGAGGAAATCCGGGGAG.

This clone was counted ten times or more. The observed sequence ends 3 residues before the CDR3 terminus, with the missing tail filled in from the germline J gene. This chain links TRBV18 with TRBJ2-5; D is perhaps TRBD2 (5 bases). Germline-derived CDR1 and CDR2 are KGHSH and LQKENI. This CDR3 is built from 13 residues. The V gene lost 3 bases and the J gene lost 3 bases, with 8 bases spanning the gap. This CDR3 is CASSPSGEETQYF. The DNA read from the CDR3 is TGTGCCAGCTCACCGAGCGGAGAAGAGACC.

A few counts support this clone. Coverage ceases 3 residues before the CDR3 finishes, and the germline J gene fills in the end. This chain connects TRBV5-1 to TRBJ2-1, with 8 bases aligning to TRBD2. V shed 7 bases, J shed 2 bases, and the junction held 5 bases outside the gene matches. CDR3 length equals 14 residues. In germline, CDR1 is SGHRS, CDR2 YFSETQ. CDR3 bases read: TGCGCCAGCGGGGGACTAGAACCCTACAATGAG. Its protein is CASGGLEPYNE. The CDR3, in full, reads CASGGLEPYNEQFF.

There are many counts of this clone. Read coverage stops 3 residues before the CDR3 terminus; the germline J gene supplies the remainder. The chain recombines TRBV29-1 with TRBJ1-1, with D possibly TRBD1 on 6 matching bases. Looked up from germline, CDR1 is SQVTM and CDR2 is ANQGSEA. The CDR3 is 11 residues long. Trimming pared 4 bases from V and 6 bases from J, leaving 9 bases between. CDR3 bases read: TGCAGCGTTGGAGGGGGTTCTGAA. The encoded protein is CSVGGGSE. The full CDR3 is CSVGGGSEAFF. Using reference TRBV29-1 and TRBJ1-1 for the parts outside the CDR3, the full variable domain is SAVISQKPSRDICQRGTSLTIQCQVDSQVTMMFWYRQQPGQSLTLIATANQGSEATYESGFVIDKFPISRPNLTFSTLTVSNMSPEDSSIYLCSVGGGSEAFFGQGTRLTVV.

This clone was counted ten times or more. The CDR3 end lies 3 residues beyond the end of the read and is filled in from the germline J gene. The rearrangement uses TRBV28 and TRBJ2-5; possible D gene TRBD1, 7 bases. The length of the CDR3 is 12 residues. CDR1 and CDR2 (germline): MDHEN, SYDVKM. Trimming cost V 6 bases and J 3 bases, with 8 bases left between them. This CDR3 is CASSRGEETQYF. The sequenced part of the CDR3 DNA is TGTGCCAGCAGCAGGGGGGAAGAGACC.

This clone showed up many times. The read finishes 3 residues shy of the CDR3 end, and the germline J gene is used to complete it. V and J are TRBV6-1 and TRBJ2-1, with D perhaps matching TRBD1 (5 bases). The CDR3 has 14 amino acids. Germline V gene sequence: CDR1 MNHNS, CDR2 SASEGT. Trimming took off 3 bases at V and 9 bases at J, with 15 bases between the two ends. Partial CDR3 DNA: TGTGCCAGCAGTGAGATTGTAGGGGATAGTGAG. It specifies CASSEIVGDSE. The full CDR3 protein is CASSEIVGDSEQFF.

This clone was picked up many times. The read finishes 3 residues shy of the CDR3 end, and the germline J gene is used to complete it. The J gene is TRBJ2-7, the V gene TRBV5-4; 7 bases align to TRBD2. The CDR3 has 16 amino acids. Germline values: CDR1 SGHNT, CDR2 YYREEE (reference sequence). V was clipped by 0 bases and J by 0 bases; unmatched bases: 6. CDR3 bases read: TGTGCCAGCAGCTTGGGGGGGGGACGCCACTCCTACGAG. It translates to CASSLGGGRHSYE. In full, the CDR3 reads CASSLGGGRHSYEQYF.